This TCR beta chain was captured in a study of long-term antiretroviral therapy in people with HIV. Study in general: Samples collected earliest predate the 2015 immediate-ART recommendation by about a decade.

The assay, immunoSEQ v3.0, was run at survey level. Sequencing was performed with immunoSEQ multiplex PCR; in TCRdb, only in-frame clones are kept and a portion is missing. This table holds nearly 30,000 clones, 85% to 90% found once. Points on this clone: The target antigen is unknown.

V lost 0 bases to trimming and J lost 2 bases, with 11 bases between them. Germline V gene lookup returns CDR1 MNHEY and CDR2 SVGAGI. This CDR3 is 15 amino acids long. Study-level findings and limits: Comparison with controls showed narrower CDR3 length ranges in HIV repertoires.

Sampling of each donor yielded at least one pre-ART PBMC sample and at least two post-ART PBMC samples. The sample was unsorted PBMCs, taken 3.2 years before starting antiretroviral therapy. J is TRBJ2-7 and V is TRBV6-5, with D perhaps matching TRBD1 (5 bases). The clonotype originates from a man aged 50 or older with HIV. This CDR3 is CASSYSSGFPYEQYF. CDR3 DNA: TGTGCCAGCAGTTACTCTTCAGGGTTCCCCTACGAGCAGTACTTC.